This paragraph reports one T cell receptor (beta chain). Its specificity is not known. Germline assignment: CDR1 SGHDT and CDR2 YYEEEE. V shed 4 bases and J shed 1 base, with 16 bases lying between them. The CDR3 totals 16 residues. This entry is derived from a study of response to subunit inactivated influenza vaccine. Study outcomes and limitations: The authors suggested that every seasonal influenza vaccination recruits few new T cells.

One entry per CDR3 protein, called by TCRdb with MiXCR from the RT-PCR reads. The sample holds 540,000 or so distinct CDR3 sequences, under 15% seen once. Specimen: PBMCs from blood, collected about 40 days after vaccination. This receptor was taken from a man between 50 and 59 years old who received an inactivated influenza vaccine. This chain connects TRBV5-6 to TRBJ2-3, with D uncertain. Here the CDR3 DNA reads TGTGCCAGCAGCATCATGGTCACTACACGCACAGATACGCAGTATTTT. Its protein product is CASSIMVTTRTDTQYF. The variable domain in full, completed from reference TRBV5-6 and TRBJ2-3, reads DAGVTQSPTHLIKTRGQQVTLRCSPKSGHDTVSWYQQALGQGPQFIFQYYEEEERQRGNFPDRFSGHQFPNYSSELNVNALLLGDSALYLCASSIMVTTRTDTQYFGPGTRLTVL.